Below, 4 T cell receptor beta chains from the same sample are listed, as sequenced in a study of cytomegalovirus exposure and HLA in healthy donors (dated by TCRdb to the late 2010s). The library was generated by the immunoSEQ multiplex PCR assay. For the multiplex PCR, a mixture combining 60 forward primers for TCR Vbeta segments and 13 reverse primers for TCR Jbeta segments was used. TCRdb limited this immuneACCESS table to in-frame rearrangements with V and J called. A share of clones is missing; checked studies link under half to unresolved V genes, and the rest is unexplained. The sample table records about 93,000 clones; around three fifths of these occur just once. 5.9% of the sample rests with the top ten. Sequences were obtained from PBMCs. The source of these receptors is a boy younger than 18 in good health and CMV-seropositive.

Comments on this clone: Other nucleotide sequences in the sample specify the same CDR3. The V call is TRBV5-6, the J call TRBJ1-5; D is perhaps TRBD1 (5 bases). The CDR3 contains 13 residues. Trimming stripped 2 bases from V and 7 bases from J, with 10 bases between. The germline CDR1 and CDR2 sequences are SGHDT and YYEEEE. CDR3 residues: CASSFRVGQPQHF. The CDR3 coding sequence is TGTGCCAGCAGCTTCAGGGTCGGCCAGCCCCAGCATTTT.

The rearrangement uses TRBV5-1 and TRBJ2-7; 7 nucleotides align to TRBD2. The CDR3 has 14 residues. Trimming took 5 bases from V and 6 from J; bases not matched to a gene: 11. Germline V gene sequence: CDR1 SGHRS, CDR2 YFSETQ. The CDR3 protein is CASSLVTSSPEQYF. Here the CDR3 DNA reads TGCGCCAGCAGTTTAGTGACTAGCTCCCCCGAGCAGTACTTC.

The chain combines TRBV27 with TRBJ1-3, with no clear D. CDR1 is MNHEY and CDR2 is SMNVEV in the germline V gene (reference sequence). The CDR3 is made up of 13 amino acids. Between the trimmed V and J ends, which lost 6 bases and 0 bases, there was a span of 6 bases. The chain's CDR3 is CASRANSGNTIYF. The CDR3 DNA reads as TGTGCCAGCAGAGCGAACTCTGGAAACACCATATATTTT.

The rearrangement uses TRBV5-1 and TRBJ2-6, with TRBD1 as a possible D gene (5 bases). V lost 0 bases and J 3 bases, leaving 13 bases between the germline ends. Germline V lookup: CDR1 SGHRS, CDR2 YFSETQ. The CDR3 length is 17 residues. The CDR3 sequence is CASSLAGSFFGANVLTF. CDR3 DNA sequence: TGCGCCAGCAGCTTGGCAGGGTCATTCTTTGGGGCCAACGTCCTGACTTTC.